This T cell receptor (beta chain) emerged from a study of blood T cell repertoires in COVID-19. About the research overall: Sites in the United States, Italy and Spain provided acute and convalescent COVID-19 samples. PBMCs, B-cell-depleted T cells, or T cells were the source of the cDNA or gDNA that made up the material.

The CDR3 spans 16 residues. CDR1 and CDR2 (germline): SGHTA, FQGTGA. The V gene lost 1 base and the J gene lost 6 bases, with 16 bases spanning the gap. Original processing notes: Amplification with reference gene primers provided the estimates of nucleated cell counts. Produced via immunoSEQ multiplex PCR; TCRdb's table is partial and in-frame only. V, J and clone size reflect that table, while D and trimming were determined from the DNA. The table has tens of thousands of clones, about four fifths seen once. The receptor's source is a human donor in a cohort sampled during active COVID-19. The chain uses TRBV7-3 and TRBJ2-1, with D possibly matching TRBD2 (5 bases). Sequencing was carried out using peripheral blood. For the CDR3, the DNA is TGTGCCAGCAGCTTAAATGCGAGGGCCGTTGCCAATGAGCAGTTCTTC. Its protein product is CASSLNARAVANEQFF.